This TCR beta chain is from a study of shared clonotypes between healthy human individuals. Assay: immunoSEQ multiplex PCR; the TCRdb copy retains only in-frame clones and omits some. The repertoire holds about 640,000 clones, with 55% to 75% as singletons. This sequence was found in a woman in her 30s in good health. The sample consisted of memory CD4+ T cells sorted from blood. As to subset: CD45RA-negative fraction.

CDR3 residues: CASSFLAEENTGELFF. CDR3 DNA: TGTGCCAGCAGCTTTCTAGCGGAGGAGAACACCGGGGAGCTGTTTTTT. The rearrangement links TRBV7-8 to TRBJ2-2, with 7 bases matching TRBD2. The CDR3 contains 16 residues. Looked up from germline, CDR1 is SGHVS and CDR2 is FQNEAQ. With V trimmed by 3 bases and J by 1 base, 5 bases remained unmatched.